This TCR beta chain emerged from a study of blood T cell repertoires in COVID-19. Overall study context: Researchers got acute and convalescent COVID-19 samples from the United States, Italy and Spain. PBMCs, B-cell-depleted T cells, or T cells provided the cDNA or gDNA that made up the material.

As handled by the study authors: Estimated nucleated cell counts came from reference gene primer amplification. Profiling relied on immunoSEQ multiplex PCR, and the TCRdb table lists in-frame clones only, not all of them. V, J and clone size derive from that table, while D and trimming were established from the DNA sequence. The table lists 250,000 to 350,000 clones, about nine tenths of them singletons. V gave up 4 bases and J gave up 6 bases, with 13 bases separating them. Per germline, CDR1 SGHVS and CDR2 FNYEAQ. The CDR3 covers 14 residues. This chain uses TRBV7-6 with TRBJ2-1; TRBD1 might be the D (6 bases). Sequenced input: peripheral blood. This sequence was found in a woman aged 55 to 70 with acute or convalescent COVID-19. CDR3 nucleotide sequence: TGTGCCAGCAGCTCTAGGACAGCCAGCAATGAGCAGTTCTTC. Its translation is CASSSRTASNEQFF.